This T cell receptor beta chain was found in a study of shared clonotypes between healthy human individuals. Broader study findings: Only blood was sampled, and tissue TCR repertoires likely differ from blood ones. Represented diversity (both genetic and exposure-history) was limited by the small number of donors.

Every subset had its genomic DNA shared out evenly among several immunoSEQ plates. The data were produced by immunoSEQ multiplex PCR, yet TCRdb's version contains in-frame clones alone and is incomplete. Of approximately 2.1 million clones listed, just over 90% are singletons. This clone was seen just once. The antigen is undetermined. The V end was cut by 2 bases, the J end by 0 bases, with 8 bases between. The CDR3 loop spans 14 amino acids. Germline loops: CDR1 SGHDT, CDR2 YYEEEE. This sequence originates from a man younger than 35 in good health. Some clones in this sample may be carry-over from other donors' samples. The chain joins TRBV5-6 to TRBJ2-5, with D possibly matching TRBD1 (6 bases). The sequenced sample consisted of naive CD4+ T cells from PBMCs. Subset defined: CD45RA+ positively selected. CDR3 bases: TGTGCCAGCAGCTTCGGACAGAACCAAGAGACCCAGTACTTC. Protein product: CASSFGQNQETQYF.